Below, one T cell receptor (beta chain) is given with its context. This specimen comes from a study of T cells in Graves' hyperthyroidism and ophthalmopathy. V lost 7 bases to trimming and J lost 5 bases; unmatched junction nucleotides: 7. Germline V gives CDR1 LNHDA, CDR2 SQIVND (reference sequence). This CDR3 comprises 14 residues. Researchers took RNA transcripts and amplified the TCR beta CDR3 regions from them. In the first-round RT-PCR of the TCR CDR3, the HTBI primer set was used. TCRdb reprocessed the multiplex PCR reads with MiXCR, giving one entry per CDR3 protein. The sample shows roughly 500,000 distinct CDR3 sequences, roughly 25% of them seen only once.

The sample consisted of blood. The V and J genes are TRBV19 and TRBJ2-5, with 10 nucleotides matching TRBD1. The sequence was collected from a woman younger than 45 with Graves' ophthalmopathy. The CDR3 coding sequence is TGTGCCAGTAACCCGGGACAGGGGTTCGAGACCCAGTACTTC. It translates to CASNPGQGFETQYF.